The 7 T cell receptor beta chains listed next were all sequenced from one sample in a study of CXCR3-negative and CXCR3-positive naive CD8 T cells. UMI-tagged TRB cDNA libraries were built via 5' RACE. TCRdb reanalyzed the 5' RACE reads and collapses them to one entry per CDR3 protein, without DNA. The sample table sets out 130,000 or so distinct CDR3 sequences. Input material: naive CXCR3- CD8+ T cells from blood. Subset given: CD45RO-CCR7+CD27+CD95- naive CD8+ T cells lacking CXCR3 (TNR3-). These receptors originate from a human donor in good health. Some clones in this sample may be carry-over from other donors' samples.

The rearrangement uses TRBV12-3 or TRBV12-4 and TRBJ2-5. The CDR3 is 13 residues long. CDR3 amino acids: CASSLSVQETQYF.

J is TRBJ2-3 and V is TRBV9; the TCRdb call, TRBD1, lacks DNA for checking. From germline, CDR1 is SGDLS and CDR2 YYNGEE. The length of the CDR3 is 22 residues. The CDR3 spells CASSPPIMTGPNGLLDTDTQYF.

The gene calls are TRBV7-9 and TRBJ2-2. Germline CDR1 reads SEHNR; CDR2 reads FQNEAQ (reference sequence). The CDR3 runs to 15 residues. CDR3 region: CASSLVNRNTGELFF.

The chain joins TRBV29-1 to TRBJ2-1; TCRdb gives TRBD2 as the D gene, but with no DNA this cannot be confirmed. In germline, CDR1 is SQVTM, CDR2 ANQGSEA. The CDR3 length is 14 residues. CDR3 amino acids: CSVTTSGRYNEQFF.

The chain couples TRBV7-8 to TRBJ2-1; TCRdb reports TRBD2, a call that lacks DNA to check it against. This CDR3 spans 15 amino acids. Germline V gene data show CDR1 as SGHVS and CDR2 as FQNEAQ. CDR3 region: CASSLGAGRDSEQFF. Combining the CDR3 with reference TRBV7-8 and TRBJ2-1 gives the whole variable domain GAGVSQSPRYKVAKRGQDVALRCDPISGHVSLFWYQQALGQGPEFLTYFQNEAQLDKSGLPSDRFFAERPEGSVSTLKIQRTQQEDSAVYLCASSLGAGRDSEQFFGPGTRLTVL.

This chain uses TRBV29-1 with TRBJ2-7. Germline CDR1 reads SQVTM; CDR2 reads ANQGSEA. This CDR3 is built from 12 residues. The CDR3: CSVEVLPYEQYF.

V gene TRBV28 combines with J gene TRBJ2-3; the D call from TCRdb, TRBD2, cannot be confirmed without DNA. Germline CDR1 is MDHEN and CDR2 is SYDVKM. There are 17 residues in the CDR3. The CDR3 loop is CASSPSRLVGRSDTQYF.